The sequence of this T cell receptor (beta chain) was determined in a study of T cells after yellow fever vaccination. Study-level points and caveats: There was a small share of clonotypes that showed up in both the CD4 and CD8 compartments. Most primary-vaccination clones reappeared after the booster (about 97% CD4, roughly 90% CD8).

The CDR3 has 16 amino acids. V lost 7 bases to trimming and J lost 4 bases; unmatched junction nucleotides: 13. CDR1 MRHNA and CDR2 SNTAGT come from the germline V gene. This clonotype was recorded at least ten times. Its matching antigen is unknown. MiXCR, run by TCRdb on the 5' RACE reads, gives a single entry per CDR3 protein. The sample lists some 250,000 distinct CDR3 sequences; about 3.7% were seen once. This clonotype was sampled from a man aged 18 to 30 who received the YFV17D yellow fever vaccine. Sequencing was performed on PBMCs, taken 15 days after the yellow fever booster vaccination. The chain recombines TRBV6-4 with TRBJ2-4; TRBD1 aligns across 7 bases. CDR3 residues: CASNDTGDERKNIQYF. The DNA of the CDR3 is TGTGCCAGCAACGACACAGGGGACGAGAGGAAAAACATTCAGTACTTC.